This T cell receptor beta chain was sequenced during a study of OX40 agonist ivuxolimab in advanced cancers. For context, the study as a whole: Ivuxolimab, which targeted the costimulatory receptor OX40 (CD134), was an agonistic, fully human IgG2 monoclonal antibody. Intravenous ivuxolimab was administered to patients every 2 weeks at six dose levels: 0.01, 0.1, 0.3, 1.5, 3 and 10 mg/kg. Of the 50 or so patients in dose escalation, some 20 had hepatocellular carcinoma, around 15 had melanoma, 9 had renal cell carcinoma and 9 had head and neck cancer. The dose-escalation cohort was 82.7% male with a mean age of about 60 years, ranging from about 23 to 85. Prior anti-PD-1, anti-PD-L1 or anti-CTLA-4 therapy was permitted, and less than 45% of dose-escalation patients had received checkpoint inhibitors. Three dose-escalation patients achieved partial responses, one with hepatocellular carcinoma and two with cutaneous melanoma. Peripheral TCRbeta sequencing was intended to test whether TCR sequence diversity was altered and clonal T-cell expansion was caused by ivuxolimab. The paper reports the monotherapy dose-escalation portion (N of about 50 patients) of the phase I ivuxolimab trial. The paper's findings and limits, for the study overall: Partial responders in the 0.1-3.0 mg/kg groups had among the lowest normalized peripheral clonal expansion, especially among CD8+ T cells. At doses of 0.1 to 3.0 mg/kg, clonal expansion of both CD4+ and CD8+ blood T cells was observed from baseline to week 6. After ivuxolimab, expanded clones were on average more numerous among CD8+ T cells than among CD4+ T cells. Low levels of normalized T-cell clonal expansion were also seen in some patients who did not respond. Which antigens the clonally expanded peripheral T cells were specific for was not determined.

A single count supports this clone. Its antigen target is currently unknown. Nothing much larger sits one base from this clone, and base qualities are not available. To sequence the TCRbeta CDR3 region, genomic DNA was isolated from the sorted cells. The immunoSEQ Assay was used for sequencing of TCRbeta CDR3 regions. What TCRdb holds here is the immuneACCESS table cut down to in-frame rearrangements. Part of the clones is not present; checked against another copy, under half of the missing clones reflect an unresolved V gene, and the others are unexplained. The sample includes approximately 59,000 clones, with nearly 85% observed a single time. 2% to 2.5% of the sample is held by the ten biggest clonotypes. The trial excluded patients who had a history of autoimmune disease or who were on systemic immunosuppression. In every dose cohort, peripheral blood was drawn for TCR sequencing at baseline, cycle 4 day 1, and cycle 7 day 1. Samples came from an open-label, multicenter, first-in-human phase I dose-escalation trial of ivuxolimab. Adults with locally advanced or metastatic melanoma, renal cell, hepatocellular, or head and neck squamous cell carcinoma were enrolled in the trial. Before TCR sequencing, CD4+ T cells and CD8+ T cells were sorted from peripheral blood as separate populations.

From its cysteine to its phenylalanine, the CDR3 spans 16 amino acids. Solely the CDR3 DNA is kept, with 48 bases framed from the first base. CDR1 and CDR2 (MRHNA, SNTAGT) derive from the germline V gene. Relative to germline, V is 5 bases shorter and J is 0 bases shorter, with 15 bases between their ends. The TCR originated in an adult with an advanced solid tumor such as melanoma, head and neck, liver or kidney cancer. Here the chain combines TRBV6-4 and TRBJ2-3; the D segment could be TRBD2, given 5 matching bases. The source was CD4+ or CD8+ T cells sorted from blood, collected in a trial of the OX40 agonist ivuxolimab. The encoded CDR3 is CASSLLPRGSTDTQYF. The sequenced DNA: TGTGCCAGCAGTCTACTACCCCGCGGGAGCACAGATACGCAGTATTTT.